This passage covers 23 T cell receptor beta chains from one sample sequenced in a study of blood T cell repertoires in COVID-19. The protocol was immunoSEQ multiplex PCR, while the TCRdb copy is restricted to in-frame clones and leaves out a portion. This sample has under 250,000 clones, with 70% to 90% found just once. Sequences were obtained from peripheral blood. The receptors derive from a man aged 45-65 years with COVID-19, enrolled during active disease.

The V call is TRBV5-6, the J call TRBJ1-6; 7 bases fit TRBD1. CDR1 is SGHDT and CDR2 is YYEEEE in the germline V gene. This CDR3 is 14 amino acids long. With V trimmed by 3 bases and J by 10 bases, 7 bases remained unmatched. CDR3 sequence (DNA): TGTGCCAGCAGCTCGGACAGGACAGGATCACCCCTCCACTTT. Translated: CASSSDRTGSPLHF.

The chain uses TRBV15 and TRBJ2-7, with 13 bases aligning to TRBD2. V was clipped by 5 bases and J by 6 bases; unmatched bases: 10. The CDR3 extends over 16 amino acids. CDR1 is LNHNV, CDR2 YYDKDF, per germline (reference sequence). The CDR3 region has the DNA TGTGCCACCAGCGAAACTAGCGGGGGGGCCCCCCCCGAGCAGTACTTC. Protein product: CATSETSGGAPPEQYF. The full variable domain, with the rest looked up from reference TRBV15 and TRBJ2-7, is DAMVIQNPRYQVTQFGKPVTLSCSQTLNHNVMYWYQQKSSQAPKLLFHYYDKDFNNEADTPDNFQSRRPNTSFCFLDIRSPGLGDTAMYLCATSETSGGAPPEQYFGPGTRLTVT.

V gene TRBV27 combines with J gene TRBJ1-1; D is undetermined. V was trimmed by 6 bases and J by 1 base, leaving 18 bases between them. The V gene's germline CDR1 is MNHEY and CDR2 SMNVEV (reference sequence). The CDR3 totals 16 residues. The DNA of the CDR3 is TGTGCCAGCAGAATTTATGTAGGCGGCCGGAACACTGAAGCTTTCTTT. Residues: CASRIYVGGRNTEAFF.

The CDR3 DNA sequence: TGTGCCAGCAGCTCGGGGACTAGCGCGGGGGTACAGTTCTTC. Encoded protein: CASSSGTSAGVQFF. The chain is built from TRBV7-3 and TRBJ2-1; 10 bases line up with TRBD2. Germline-derived CDR1 and CDR2 are SGHTA and FQGTGA. V was pared by 4 bases and J by 13 bases, with 10 bases of the junction left unmatched. The CDR3 runs to 14 residues. The variable domain in full, completed from reference TRBV7-3 and TRBJ2-1, reads GAGVSQTPSNKVTEKGKYVELRCDPISGHTALYWYRQSLGQGPEFLIYFQGTGAADDSGLPNDRFFAVRPEGSVSTLKIQRTERGDSAVYLCASSSGTSAGVQFFGPGTRLTVL.

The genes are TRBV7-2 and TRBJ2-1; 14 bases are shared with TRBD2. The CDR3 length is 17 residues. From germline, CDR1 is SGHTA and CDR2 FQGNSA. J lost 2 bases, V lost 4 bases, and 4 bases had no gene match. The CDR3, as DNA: TGTGCCAGCAGCTCCGGACTAGCGGGGGGTCCCTACAATGAGCAGTTCTTC. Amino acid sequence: CASSSGLAGGPYNEQFF.

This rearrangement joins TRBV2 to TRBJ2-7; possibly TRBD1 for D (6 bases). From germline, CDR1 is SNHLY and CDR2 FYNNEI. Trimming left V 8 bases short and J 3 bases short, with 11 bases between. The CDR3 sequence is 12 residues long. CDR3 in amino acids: CASDRIVYEQYF. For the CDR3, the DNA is TGTGCCAGCGACAGGATCGTCTACGAGCAGTACTTC.

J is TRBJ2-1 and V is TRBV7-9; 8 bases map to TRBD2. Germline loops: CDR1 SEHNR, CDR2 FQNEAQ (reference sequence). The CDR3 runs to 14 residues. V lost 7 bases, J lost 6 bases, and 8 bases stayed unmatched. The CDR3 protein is CASNRGSGVNEQFF. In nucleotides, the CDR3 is TGTGCCAGCAACCGGGGTAGCGGGGTCAATGAGCAGTTCTTC.

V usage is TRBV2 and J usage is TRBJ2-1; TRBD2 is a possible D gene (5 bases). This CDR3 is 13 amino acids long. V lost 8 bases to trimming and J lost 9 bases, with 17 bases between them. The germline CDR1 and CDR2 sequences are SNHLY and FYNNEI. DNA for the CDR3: TGTGCCAGCCGGGGTGGAGCGGTCGGTGAGCAGTTCTTC. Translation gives CASRGGAVGEQFF. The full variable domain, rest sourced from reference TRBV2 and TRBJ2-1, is EPEVTQTPSHQVTQMGQEVILRCVPISNHLYFYWYRQILGQKVEFLVSFYNNEISEKSEIFDDQFSVERPDGSNFTLKIRSTKLEDSAMYFCASRGGAVGEQFFGPGTRLTVL.

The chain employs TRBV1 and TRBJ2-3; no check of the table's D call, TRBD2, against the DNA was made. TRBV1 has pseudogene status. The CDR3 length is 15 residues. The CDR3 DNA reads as TGCACCAGCAGCCAAGTAACTAGCGGGGTAAATACGCAGTATTTT. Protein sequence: CTSSQVTSGVNTQYF.

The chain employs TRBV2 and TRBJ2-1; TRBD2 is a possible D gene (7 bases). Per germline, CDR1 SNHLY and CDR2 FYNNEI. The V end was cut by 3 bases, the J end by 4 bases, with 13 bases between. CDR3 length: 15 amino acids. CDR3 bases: TGTGCCAGCAGTGAGTGGGGGGGGCTGTACAATGAGCAGTTCTTC. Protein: CASSEWGGLYNEQFF. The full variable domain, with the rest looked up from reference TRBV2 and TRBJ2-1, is EPEVTQTPSHQVTQMGQEVILRCVPISNHLYFYWYRQILGQKVEFLVSFYNNEISEKSEIFDDQFSVERPDGSNFTLKIRSTKLEDSAMYFCASSEWGGLYNEQFFGPGTRLTVL.

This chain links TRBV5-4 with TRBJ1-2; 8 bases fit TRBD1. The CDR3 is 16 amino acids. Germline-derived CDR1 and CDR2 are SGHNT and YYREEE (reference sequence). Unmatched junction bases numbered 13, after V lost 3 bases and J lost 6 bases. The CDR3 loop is CASSSILQGGEDGYTF. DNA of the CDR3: TGTGCCAGCAGCTCCATTCTACAGGGGGGAGAAGATGGCTACACCTTC.

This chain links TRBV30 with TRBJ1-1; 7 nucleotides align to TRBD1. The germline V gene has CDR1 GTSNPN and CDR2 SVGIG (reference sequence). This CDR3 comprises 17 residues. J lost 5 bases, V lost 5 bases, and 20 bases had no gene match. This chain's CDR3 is CAWSRVGGVGSATEAFF. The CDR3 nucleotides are TGTGCCTGGTCGAGGGTAGGGGGCGTGGGGTCGGCAACTGAAGCTTTCTTT.

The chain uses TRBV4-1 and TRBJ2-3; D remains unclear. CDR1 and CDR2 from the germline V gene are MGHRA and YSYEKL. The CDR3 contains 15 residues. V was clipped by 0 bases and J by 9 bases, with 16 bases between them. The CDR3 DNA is TGCGCCAGCAGCCAAGATCTGCGGTTCCTTCCCACGCAGTATTTT. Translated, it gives CASSQDLRFLPTQYF.

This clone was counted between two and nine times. The CDR3 DNA reads as TGTGCCAGCAGTTACACGGTTGTAGCCAAAAACATTCAGTACTTC. The encoded protein is CASSYTVVAKNIQYF. The rearrangement joins TRBV6-6 to TRBJ2-4; D is uncertain. The germline CDR1 and CDR2 sequences are MNHNY and SVGAGI (reference sequence). The CDR3 loop spans 15 amino acids. Trimming pared 2 bases from V and 0 bases from J, leaving 8 bases between.

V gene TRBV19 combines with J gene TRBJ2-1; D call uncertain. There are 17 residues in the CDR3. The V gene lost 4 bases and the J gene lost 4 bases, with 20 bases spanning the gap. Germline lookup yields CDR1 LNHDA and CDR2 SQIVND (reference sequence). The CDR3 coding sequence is TGTGCCAGTAGTACCAGAGGAAAGTCTACGTATTACAATGAGCAGTTCTTC. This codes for CASSTRGKSTYYNEQFF.

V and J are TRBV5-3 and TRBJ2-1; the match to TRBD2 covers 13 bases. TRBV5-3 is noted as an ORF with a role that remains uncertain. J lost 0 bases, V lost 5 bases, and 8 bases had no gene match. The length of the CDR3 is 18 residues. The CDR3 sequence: CARSSSTSGGASYNEQFF. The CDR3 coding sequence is TGTGCCAGAAGTTCCTCCACTAGCGGGGGGGCCTCCTACAATGAGCAGTTCTTC.

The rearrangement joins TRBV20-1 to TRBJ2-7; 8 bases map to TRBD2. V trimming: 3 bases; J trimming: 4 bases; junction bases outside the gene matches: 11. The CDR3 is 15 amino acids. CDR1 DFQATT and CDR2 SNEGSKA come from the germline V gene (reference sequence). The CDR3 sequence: CSASSPIAGRYEQYF. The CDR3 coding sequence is TGCAGTGCTAGTAGTCCAATAGCGGGGAGATACGAGCAGTACTTC.

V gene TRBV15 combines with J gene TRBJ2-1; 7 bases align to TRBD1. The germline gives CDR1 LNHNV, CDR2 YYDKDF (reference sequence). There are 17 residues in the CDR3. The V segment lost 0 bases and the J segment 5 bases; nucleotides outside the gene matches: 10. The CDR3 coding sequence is TGTGCCACCAGCAGAGATCGTCACCCAGGGGGAAACAATGAGCAGTTCTTC. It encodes CATSRDRHPGGNNEQFF.

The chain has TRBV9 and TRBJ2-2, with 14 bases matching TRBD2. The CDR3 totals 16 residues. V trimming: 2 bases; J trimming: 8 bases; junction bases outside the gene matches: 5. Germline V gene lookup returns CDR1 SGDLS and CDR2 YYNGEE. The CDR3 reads CASSVGTSGGSGELFF. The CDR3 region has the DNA TGTGCCAGCAGCGTTGGGACTAGCGGGGGTTCAGGGGAGCTGTTTTTT.

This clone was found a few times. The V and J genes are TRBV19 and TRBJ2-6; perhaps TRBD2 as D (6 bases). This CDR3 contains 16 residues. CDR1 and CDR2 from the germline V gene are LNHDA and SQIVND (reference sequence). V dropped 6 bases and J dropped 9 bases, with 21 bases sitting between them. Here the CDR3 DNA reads TGTGCCAGTAGCCCGAGGACCCTACGGAGGGACAACGTCCTGACTTTC. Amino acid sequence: CASSPRTLRRDNVLTF.

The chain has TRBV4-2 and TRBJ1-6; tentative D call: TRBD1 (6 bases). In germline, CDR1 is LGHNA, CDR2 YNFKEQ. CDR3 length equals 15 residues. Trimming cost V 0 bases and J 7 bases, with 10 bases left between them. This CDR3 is CASSQEGARNSPLHF. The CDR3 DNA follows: TGTGCCAGCAGCCAAGAGGGGGCGAGGAATTCACCCCTCCACTTT.

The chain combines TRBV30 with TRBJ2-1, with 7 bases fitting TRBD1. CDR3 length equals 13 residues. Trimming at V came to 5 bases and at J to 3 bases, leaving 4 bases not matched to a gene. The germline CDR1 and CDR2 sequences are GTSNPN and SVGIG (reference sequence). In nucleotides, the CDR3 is TGTGCCTGGGACAGGGTGGGCTACAATGAGCAGTTCTTC. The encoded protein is CAWDRVGYNEQFF. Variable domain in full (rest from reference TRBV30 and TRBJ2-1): SQTIHQWPATLVQPVGSPLSLECTVEGTSNPNLYWYRQAAGRGLQLLFYSVGIGQISSEVPQNLSASRPQDRQFILSSKKLLLSDSGFYLCAWDRVGYNEQFFGPGTRLTVL.

CDR3 residues: CASSSVSAGWDSPLHF. CDR3 in DNA: TGTGCCAGCAGTTCCGTTTCCGCCGGGTGGGATTCACCCCTCCACTTT. The rearrangement uses TRBV11-2 and TRBJ1-6, with D uncertain. The germline V and J ends were trimmed by 6 bases and 8 bases, with 20 bases remaining between them. This CDR3 contains 16 residues. CDR1 is SGHAT and CDR2 is FQNNGV in the germline V gene.